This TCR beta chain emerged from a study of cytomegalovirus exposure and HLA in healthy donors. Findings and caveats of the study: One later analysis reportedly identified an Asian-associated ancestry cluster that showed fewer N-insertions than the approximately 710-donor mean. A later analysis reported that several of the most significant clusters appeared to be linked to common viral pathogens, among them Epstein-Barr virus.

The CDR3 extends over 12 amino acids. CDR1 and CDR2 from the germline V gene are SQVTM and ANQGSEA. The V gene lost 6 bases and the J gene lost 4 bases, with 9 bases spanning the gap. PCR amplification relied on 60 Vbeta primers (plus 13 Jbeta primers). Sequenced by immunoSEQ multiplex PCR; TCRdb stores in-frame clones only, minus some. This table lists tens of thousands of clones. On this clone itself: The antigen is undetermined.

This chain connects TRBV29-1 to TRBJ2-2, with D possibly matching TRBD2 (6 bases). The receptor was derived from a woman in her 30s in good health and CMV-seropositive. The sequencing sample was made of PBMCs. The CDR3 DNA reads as TGCAGCGTGGGCGGGACCACCGGGGAGCTGTTTTTT. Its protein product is CSVGGTTGELFF.